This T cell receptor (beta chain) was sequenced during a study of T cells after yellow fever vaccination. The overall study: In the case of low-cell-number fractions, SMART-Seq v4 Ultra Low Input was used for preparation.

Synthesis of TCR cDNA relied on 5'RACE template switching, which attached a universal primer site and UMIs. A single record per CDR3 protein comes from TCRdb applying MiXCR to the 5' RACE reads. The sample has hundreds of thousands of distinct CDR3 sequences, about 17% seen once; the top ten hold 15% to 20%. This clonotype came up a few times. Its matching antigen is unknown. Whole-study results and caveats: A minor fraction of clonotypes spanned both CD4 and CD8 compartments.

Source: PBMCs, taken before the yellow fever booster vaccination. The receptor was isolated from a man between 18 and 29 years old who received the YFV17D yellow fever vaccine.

This chain's CDR3 is CASTQAGGGTEAFF. In DNA form, the CDR3 reads TGCGCCAGCACTCAGGCGGGGGGCGGCACTGAAGCTTTCTTT. The chain combines TRBV4-3 with TRBJ1-1, with TRBD1 as a possible D gene (6 bases). V was pared by 7 bases and J by 4 bases, with 16 bases between. CDR1 is LGHNA and CDR2 is YSLEER in the germline V gene. The CDR3 is 14 amino acids.